This TCR beta chain was found in a study of blood T cells in healthy people across ages. This clonotype was recorded a few times. The antigen is not known. General study results and limits: The study found more naive CD4+ cells and higher diversity in long-lived than aged donors. Across samples, TCR beta diversity tracked strongly with naive T cell percentage. TCR beta diversity per million T cells fell roughly linearly with age.

Through a sample-barcoded 5' primer and a J-beta primer mix, a second PCR was run for roughly 6 to 12 cycles. One entry per CDR3 protein, called by TCRdb with MiXCR from the 5' RACE reads. The table lists about 1 million distinct CDR3 sequences, 40% to 55% of them singletons. Each sample had at least 7 million PBMCs isolated. Source material: blood. This TCR was recovered from a woman aged 60-75 years in good health.

The CDR3 reads CASSLAGQCEQYF. CDR3 in DNA: TGTGCCAGCAGTTTAGCGGGGCAATGCGAGCAGTACTTC. The chain is built from TRBV12-3 or TRBV12-4 and TRBJ2-7; D is perhaps TRBD1 (5 bases). The CDR3 spans 13 residues. V was trimmed by 0 bases and J by 6 bases, leaving 9 bases between them.